Listed below are T cell receptor beta chains from one sample, sequenced in a study of PD-L1 blockade in urothelial cancer. Profiled with immunoSEQ multiplex PCR; TCRdb holds only in-frame clones, not every one. Of under 150,000 clones in the sample, roughly 89% were seen once. Sequenced material: PBMCs, taken around atezolizumab (anti-PD-L1) treatment. The receptors derive from a man between 60 and 70 years old with urothelial cancer. The CDR3 runs from the conserved cysteine through the conserved F or W.

TRBV28	15	CASNDSGGALKTQYF
TRBV21-1	16	CASSKEGAGGGNEQFF
TRBV19	15	CASSIEGTVPPGYTF
TRBV9	15	CASQRETSGTGELFF
TRBV5-8	16	CASSFGTGGFNSPLHF
TRBV2	14	CASTWQGADNEQFF
TRBV7-2	18	CASSPNGVAGGQVGELFF
TRBV21-1	17	CASSMNSDFSGANVLTF
TRBV5-1	13	CAGRTGPNTEAFF
TRBV5-1	14	CASSSSSGANVLTF
TRBV7-9	15	CASSPTGQGRETQYF
TRBV6-1	15	CASSVGPLSSYEQYF
TRBV21-1	14	CASSKGTDNQPQHF
TRBV7-2	12	CASSRDFNPQYF
TRBV7-3	13	CASSLGTGPEAFF
TRBV7-6	16	CASSLATSGNTDTQYF
TRBV11-3	15	CASSPDPAVDNEQFF
TRBV5-4	18	CASSLAKKGRDMNTEAFF
TRBV7-9	15	CASSFPGSSYNEQFF
TRBV10-1	17	CASIPLGLAGVSYEQYF
TRBV7-6	17	CASSPGLAGGFQETQYF
TRBV28	14	CASSLFRSHQPQHF
TRBV10-3	16	CAISEPPGQGDAEAFF
TRBV7-9	17	CASSSEPGQGWWYEQYF
TRBV4-3	15	CASSQDSTSSYEQYF
TRBV1	15	CTSSTGYLPTGELFF
TRBV29-1	13	CSVDSYSGNTIYF
TRBV7-2	16	CASSPNGQGLRETQYF
TRBV2	14	CASRAGGNSYEQYF
TRBV4-1	13	CASSQETGYGYTF
TRBV5-1	14	CASSRDTDTGELFF
TRBV18	13	CASHRDLNTEAFF
TRBV6-1	18	CASSEGGLAGGPYNEQFF
TRBV2	15	CASSEASSGGETQYF
TRBV7-9	15	CASSLAGPGYNEQFF
TRBV27	12	CASSFREDEQFF
TRBV4-1	15	CASRSLGQGRYGYTF
TRBV18	14	CASSLQEYGETQYF
TRBV7-2	15	CASSLYEGKTDTQYF
TRBV28	14	CASSSSQGALGYTF
TRBV6-5	14	CASSYADPNTEAFF